The source of this TCR beta chain is a study of vaccination and CD4 T cells after COVID-19. Stated treatment: approximately 9-day PBMC culture with coronavirus spike peptide pools or control peptides (ViraFEST assay). Following expansion of antigen-specific T cells with peptide pools, ViraFEST then sequenced TCRs. This clonotype has only a few counts. Antigen unknown. Deletions cut 5 bases from V and 0 bases from J, with 11 bases between. The germline CDR1 and CDR2 sequences are SEHNR and FQNEAQ (reference sequence). The CDR3 sequence is 16 residues long. Once obtained from cultured CD4+ T cells, the DNA was sequenced using the Oncomine TCR Beta short-read assay. Via MiXCR, TCRdb re-called the PCR reads, giving one row per CDR3 protein. The sample records 15,000 to 20,000 distinct CDR3 sequences, roughly 49% being singletons.

The source material was CD4+ T cells from blood, cultured in vitro. This clonotype was sampled from a human donor who had recovered from COVID-19. The J gene is TRBJ2-6, the V gene TRBV7-9, with no clear D. The CDR3 DNA reads as TGTGCCAGCAGCGCGAATAAGCCCTCTGGGGCCAACGTCCTGACTTTC. It translates to CASSANKPSGANVLTF.